This T cell receptor beta chain was captured in a study of read filtering for tumor transcriptome and immune sequencing. Study context: Mean patient age was around 66 years, range roughly 45 to 85; around 16 male, some 15 female. After DNase treatment, RNA was made into whole-transcriptome libraries.

Bone marrow was sampled from every patient at the time of active disease. The library was built from 400 ng RNA with molecular barcoded adaptors for alpha/delta and beta/gamma chains. In TCRdb, the reads were re-called with MiXCR into one record per CDR3 protein. The sample has fewer than 35,000 distinct CDR3 sequences, 18% seen once. In germline, CDR1 is SGHVS, CDR2 FQNEAQ. The CDR3 has 16 residues. A remark on this clonotype: One end of the junction does not line up with germline, which may come from a read error.

Sequenced sample: a population of CD138-negative cells sorted from bone marrow. The genes are TRBV7-8 and TRBJ2-5; possibly TRBD1 or TRBD2 for D (5 bases each). This TCR was recovered from a donor over 35 with multiple myeloma. The CDR3: CASGLGNFGAQETQYF. DNA of the CDR3: TGTGCCAGCGGCTTAGGGAATTTCGGGGCCCAAGAGACCCAATACTTC.